These 14 T cell receptor beta chains originate from one sample sequenced in a study of blood T cells in healthy people across ages. It was with a sample-barcoded 5' primer and a J-beta primer mix that a second PCR of roughly 6 to 12 cycles was run. TCRdb used MiXCR to reprocess the 5' RACE reads, holding one entry per CDR3 protein. Altogether approximately 1,000,000 distinct CDR3 sequences are present, more than 35% being singletons, with the ten largest covering approximately 20%. Specimen: blood. These receptors were taken from a woman aged 55-69 years in good health.

This chain links TRBV28 with TRBJ2-7; 7 bases align to TRBD1. Trimming at V came to 7 bases and at J to 4 bases, leaving 7 bases not matched to a gene. This CDR3 spans 13 amino acids. Germline assignment: CDR1 MDHEN and CDR2 SYDVKM. CDR3 in amino acids: CASNRDSPYEQYF. CDR3 DNA: TGTGCCAGCAACCGGGACAGCCCTTACGAGCAGTACTTC.

The rearrangement joins TRBV9 to TRBJ2-7; D tentatively reads TRBD1 or TRBD2 (5 bases each). This CDR3 contains 15 residues. V dropped 2 bases and J dropped 0 bases, with 12 bases sitting between them. Germline values: CDR1 SGDLS, CDR2 YYNGEE. The CDR3 spells CASSVSGASSYEQYF. In DNA, the CDR3 is TGTGCCAGCAGCGTCTCCGGGGCGAGCTCCTACGAGCAGTACTTC.

This clonotype was observed a few times. The rearrangement joins TRBV28 to TRBJ2-7, with a possible D match to TRBD1 (5 bases). Germline V CDR1 and CDR2: MDHEN, SYDVKM. This CDR3 is built from 16 residues. V lost 6 bases, J lost 1 base, and 19 bases lay in between. The chain's CDR3 is CASSPDRETYSYEQYF. The CDR3 DNA reads as TGTGCCAGCAGCCCCGACAGAGAGACTTATTCCTACGAGCAGTACTTC.

The chain couples TRBV15 to TRBJ2-2, with D maybe TRBD1 (5 bases). The length of the CDR3 is 16 residues. The germline V gene has CDR1 LNHNV and CDR2 YYDKDF (reference sequence). Trimming shortened V by 1 base and J by 2 bases, and 11 bases separated the two germline ends. CDR3 region: CATSRVAGSNTGELFF. In DNA form, the CDR3 reads TGTGCCACCAGCAGAGTCGCAGGGTCCAACACCGGGGAGCTGTTTTTT.

This chain uses TRBV12-3 or TRBV12-4 with TRBJ2-1, with D perhaps matching TRBD2 (5 bases). V was pared by 2 bases and J by 1 base, with 9 bases between. The CDR3 has 15 amino acids. CDR3 amino acids: CASSLNPGSYNEQFF. As DNA, the CDR3 is TGTGCCAGCAGTTTAAATCCGGGATCCTACAATGAGCAGTTCTTC.

The chain recombines TRBV6-4 with TRBJ2-7; D unclear. This CDR3 is 15 amino acids long. CDR1 and CDR2 from the germline V gene are MRHNA and SNTAGT. Trimming took 0 bases from V and 4 from J, leaving 13 bases between them. The CDR3 DNA reads TGTGCCAGCAGTGACTCGACCGGGTTCCTATACGAGCAGTACTTC. Translated, it gives CASSDSTGFLYEQYF.

The rearrangement joins TRBV29-1 to TRBJ2-7; 7 bases match TRBD2. Trimming removed 3 bases from V and 7 bases from J; junction bases left unmatched: 15. Germline V gene data show CDR1 as SQVTM and CDR2 as ANQGSEA. The CDR3 has 15 residues. CDR3 coding DNA: TGCAGCGTTGAGGTATGGGGCGGGAGCCCCGGGGAGCAGTACTTC. Its protein is CSVEVWGGSPGEQYF.

This chain connects TRBV6-1 to TRBJ2-1, with 7 nucleotides matching TRBD1. In germline, CDR1 is MNHNS, CDR2 SASEGT. The CDR3 runs to 14 residues. J gave up 2 bases and V 4 bases, and 2 bases lay outside the gene matches. CDR3 DNA: TGTGCCAGCAGTGTGACAGGGACCTACAATGAGCAGTTCTTC. Its translation: CASSVTGTYNEQFF.

The rearrangement joins TRBV9 to TRBJ2-4, with a tentative D call TRBD2 (6 bases). The J call is doubtful: the DNA matches TRBJ2-7 better. The germline V gene encodes CDR1 SGDLS and CDR2 YYNGEE. The CDR3 loop spans 15 amino acids. CDR3 sequence reads: CASSLGATEGYEQYF. The CDR3 DNA reads as TGTGCCAGCAGCCTGGGAGCGACGGAGGGCTACGAGCAGTACTTC.

Worth noting for this clonotype: One junction end disagrees with the germline gene, perhaps due to a read error. The V gene is TRBV4-2, the J gene TRBJ1-1, with 9 positions matching TRBD1. Germline CDR1 reads LGHNA; CDR2 reads YNFKEQ. The CDR3 totals 18 residues. CDR3 region: CASSQGGQGGFTNTVAFF. CDR3 nucleotides: TGTGCCAGCAGCCAAGGGGGACAGGGAGGATTTACGAACACTGTAGCTTTCTTT.

With regard to this clonotype: One junction end disagrees with the germline gene, perhaps due to a read error. CDR3 nucleotide sequence: TGTGCCAGCAACCAAGAGCAATTGGCGGTAATCCTCACAGATACGCAGTATTTT. This sequence encodes CASNQEQLAVILTDTQYF. The chain uses TRBV3-1 and TRBJ2-3; no firm D call. The CDR3 is 18 residues long. Germline CDR1 is LGHDT and CDR2 is YNNKEL (reference sequence).

The count of this clonotype is one. This sequence joins TRBV7-8 and TRBJ2-1, with D possibly TRBD2 on 5 matching bases. Germline loops: CDR1 SGHVS, CDR2 FQNEAQ. Deletions cut 3 bases from V and 7 bases from J, with 13 bases between. The CDR3 extends over 14 amino acids. The CDR3 loop is CASSFALLANEQFF. The CDR3 nucleotides are TGTGCCAGCAGCTTCGCCCTCTTAGCGAATGAGCAGTTCTTC.

This clonotype has more than one count but fewer than ten. The V and J genes are TRBV14 and TRBJ2-5, with D possibly being TRBD1 or TRBD2 (5 bases each). V was pared by 6 bases and J by 5 bases, with 13 bases between. The V gene's germline CDR1 is SGHDN and CDR2 FVKESK. The CDR3 spans 13 residues. Here the CDR3 reads CASRPLGEETQYF. The CDR3 nucleotides read TGTGCCAGCAGGCCTTTGGGGGAGGAGACCCAGTACTTC.

The chain uses TRBV6-1 and TRBJ1-1; D gene uncertain. With 2 bases removed from V and 4 bases from J, the gap between germline ends came to 8 bases. Germline assignment: CDR1 MNHNS and CDR2 SASEGT. The CDR3 has 13 amino acids. The CDR3 is CASSETPFTEAFF. The CDR3 DNA reads as TGTGCCAGCAGTGAAACCCCATTCACTGAAGCTTTCTTT.